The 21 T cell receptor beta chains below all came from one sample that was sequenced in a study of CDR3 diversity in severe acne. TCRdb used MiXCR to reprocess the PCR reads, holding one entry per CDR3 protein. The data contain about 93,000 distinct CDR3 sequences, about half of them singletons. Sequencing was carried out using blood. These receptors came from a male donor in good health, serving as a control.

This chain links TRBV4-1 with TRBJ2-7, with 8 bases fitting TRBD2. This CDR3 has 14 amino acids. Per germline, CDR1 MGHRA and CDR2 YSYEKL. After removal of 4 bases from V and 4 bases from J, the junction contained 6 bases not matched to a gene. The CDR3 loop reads CASSPRGGHYEQYF. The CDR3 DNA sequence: TGCGCCAGCAGCCCCCGGGGGGGGCATTACGAGCAGTACTTC.

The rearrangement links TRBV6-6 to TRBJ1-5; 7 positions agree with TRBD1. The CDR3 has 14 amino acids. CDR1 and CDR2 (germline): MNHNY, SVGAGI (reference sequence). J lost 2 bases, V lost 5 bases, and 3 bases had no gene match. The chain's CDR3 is CASSRGQGNQPQHF. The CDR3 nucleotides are TGTGCCAGCAGTCGAGGACAGGGCAATCAGCCCCAGCATTTT.

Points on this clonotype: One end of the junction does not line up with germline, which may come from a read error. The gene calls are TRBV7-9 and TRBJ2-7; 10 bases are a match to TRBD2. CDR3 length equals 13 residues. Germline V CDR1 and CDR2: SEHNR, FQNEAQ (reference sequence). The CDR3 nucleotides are TGTACCAGCAGCGAAGGGACTAGCGACGAGCAGTACTTC. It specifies CTSSEGTSDEQYF. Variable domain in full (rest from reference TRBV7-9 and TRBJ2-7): DTGVSQNPRHKITKRGQNVTFRCDPISEHNRLYWYRQTLGQGPEFLTYFQNEAQLEKSRLLSDRFSAERPKGSFSTLEIQRTEQGDSAMYLCTSSEGTSDEQYFGPGTRLTVT.

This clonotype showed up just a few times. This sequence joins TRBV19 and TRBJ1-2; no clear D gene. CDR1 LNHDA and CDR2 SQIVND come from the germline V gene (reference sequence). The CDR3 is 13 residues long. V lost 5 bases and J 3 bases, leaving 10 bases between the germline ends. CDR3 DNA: TGTGCCAGTAGTCCCCCCAAGGACTATGGCTACACCTTC. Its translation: CASSPPKDYGYTF. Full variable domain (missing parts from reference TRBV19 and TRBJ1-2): DGGITQSPKYLFRKEGQNVTLSCEQNLNHDAMYWYRQDPGQGLRLIYYSQIVNDFQKGDIAEGYSVSREKKESFPLTVTSAQKNPTAFYLCASSPPKDYGYTFGSGTRLTVV.

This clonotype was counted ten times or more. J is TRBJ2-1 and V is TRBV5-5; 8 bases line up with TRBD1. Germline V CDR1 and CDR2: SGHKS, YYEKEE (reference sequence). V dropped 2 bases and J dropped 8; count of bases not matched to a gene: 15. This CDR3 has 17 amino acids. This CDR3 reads CASSFSGRQLRGHEQFF. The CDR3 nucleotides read TGTGCCAGCAGCTTTTCAGGACGACAACTCAGGGGGCATGAGCAGTTCTTC.

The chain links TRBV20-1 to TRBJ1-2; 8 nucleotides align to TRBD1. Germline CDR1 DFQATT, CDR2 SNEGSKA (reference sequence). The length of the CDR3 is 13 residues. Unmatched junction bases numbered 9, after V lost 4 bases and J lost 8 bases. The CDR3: CSATPGTGGGYTF. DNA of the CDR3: TGCAGTGCTACCCCCGGGACAGGTGGCGGCTACACCTTC.

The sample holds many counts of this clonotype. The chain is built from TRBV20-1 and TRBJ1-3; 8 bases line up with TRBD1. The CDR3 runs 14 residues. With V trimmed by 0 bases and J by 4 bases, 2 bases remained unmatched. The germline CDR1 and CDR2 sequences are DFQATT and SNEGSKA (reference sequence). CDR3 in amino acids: CSARDRDRGNTIYF. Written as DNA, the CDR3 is TGCAGTGCTAGAGACCGGGACAGGGGAAACACCATATATTTT.

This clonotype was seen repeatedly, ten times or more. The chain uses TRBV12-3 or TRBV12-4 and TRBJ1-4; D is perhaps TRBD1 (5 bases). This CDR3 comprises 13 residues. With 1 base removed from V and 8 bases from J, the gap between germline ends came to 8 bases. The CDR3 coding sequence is TGTGCCAGCAGTTTAGGGGGGGGGGAAAAACTGTTTTTT. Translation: CASSLGGGEKLFF.

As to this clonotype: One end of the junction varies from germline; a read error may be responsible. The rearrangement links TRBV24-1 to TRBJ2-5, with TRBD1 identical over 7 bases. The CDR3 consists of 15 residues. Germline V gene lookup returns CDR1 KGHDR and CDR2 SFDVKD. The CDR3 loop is CATSDLTTGMETRYF. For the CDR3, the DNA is TGTGCCACCAGTGATTTAACGACAGGGATGGAGACCCGGTACTTC.

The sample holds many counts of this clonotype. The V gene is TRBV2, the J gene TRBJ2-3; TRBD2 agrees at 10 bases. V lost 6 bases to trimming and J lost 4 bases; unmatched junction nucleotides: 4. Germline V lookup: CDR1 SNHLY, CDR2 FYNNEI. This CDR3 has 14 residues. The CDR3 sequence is CASSLAGVADTQYF. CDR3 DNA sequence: TGTGCCAGCAGCCTAGCGGGAGTTGCAGATACGCAGTATTTT.

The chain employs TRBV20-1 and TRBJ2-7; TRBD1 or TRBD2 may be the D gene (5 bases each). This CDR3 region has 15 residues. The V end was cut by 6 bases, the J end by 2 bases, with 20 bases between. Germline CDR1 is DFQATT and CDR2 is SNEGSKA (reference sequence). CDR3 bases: TGCAGTGCCAGCAGGGCCGGGACGGCCGCCTACGAGCAGTACTTC. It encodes CSASRAGTAAYEQYF.

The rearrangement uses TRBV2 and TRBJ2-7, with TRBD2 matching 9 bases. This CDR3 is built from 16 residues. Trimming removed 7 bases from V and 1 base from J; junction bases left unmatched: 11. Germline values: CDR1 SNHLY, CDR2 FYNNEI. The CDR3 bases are TGTGCCAGCATGCGCAGCGGGAGGAAGGCGTCCTACGAGCAGTACTTC. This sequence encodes CASMRSGRKASYEQYF.

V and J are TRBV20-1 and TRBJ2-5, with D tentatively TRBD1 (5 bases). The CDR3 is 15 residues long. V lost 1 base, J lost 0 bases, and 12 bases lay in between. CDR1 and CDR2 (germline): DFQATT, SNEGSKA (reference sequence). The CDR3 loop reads CSARGGRGNQETQYF. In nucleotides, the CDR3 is TGCAGTGCTAGAGGGGGTAGGGGAAACCAAGAGACCCAGTACTTC.

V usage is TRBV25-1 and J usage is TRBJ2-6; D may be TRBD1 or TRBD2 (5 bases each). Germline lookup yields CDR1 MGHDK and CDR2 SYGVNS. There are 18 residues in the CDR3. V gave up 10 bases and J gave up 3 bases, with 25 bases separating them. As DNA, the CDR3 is TGTGCCACACGAGGGACCGATTCTTTGAAATATGGGGCCAACGTCCTGACTTTC. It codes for CATRGTDSLKYGANVLTF.

The CDR3 sequence: CASTRTEGGQQPQYF. The CDR3 DNA sequence: TGTGCCAGCACCCGTACCGAGGGAGGACAGCAGCCCCAGTACTTC. This chain joins TRBV2 and TRBJ2-5, with D perhaps assigned TRBD1 or TRBD2 (6 bases each). The V and J ends lost 7 bases and 9 bases respectively, with 24 bases between them. The CDR3 is made up of 15 amino acids. From germline, CDR1 is SNHLY and CDR2 FYNNEI. The complete variable domain, with remaining parts taken from reference TRBV2 and TRBJ2-5, reads EPEVTQTPSHQVTQMGQEVILRCVPISNHLYFYWYRQILGQKVEFLVSFYNNEISEKSEIFDDQFSVERPDGSNFTLKIRSTKLEDSAMYFCASTRTEGGQQPQYFGPGTRLLVL.

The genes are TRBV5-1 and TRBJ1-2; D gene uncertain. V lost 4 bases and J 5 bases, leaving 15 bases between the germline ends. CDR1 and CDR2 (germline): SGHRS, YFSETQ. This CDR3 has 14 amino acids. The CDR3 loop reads CASSPTLELYGYTF. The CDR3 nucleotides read TGCGCCAGCAGCCCAACCCTAGAGCTTTATGGCTACACCTTC.

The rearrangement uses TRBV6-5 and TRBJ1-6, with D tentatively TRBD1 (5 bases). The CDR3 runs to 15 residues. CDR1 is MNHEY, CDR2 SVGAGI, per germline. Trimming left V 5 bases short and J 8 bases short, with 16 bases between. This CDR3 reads CASSPQGPKDSPLHF. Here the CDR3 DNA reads TGTGCCAGCAGTCCGCAGGGACCTAAGGATTCACCCCTCCACTTT.

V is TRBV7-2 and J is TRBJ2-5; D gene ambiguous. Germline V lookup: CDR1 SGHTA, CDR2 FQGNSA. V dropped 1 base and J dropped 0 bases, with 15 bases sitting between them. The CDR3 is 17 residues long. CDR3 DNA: TGTGCCAGCAGCTTAGAGGGCAGACGAGTGTACCAAGAGACCCAGTACTTC. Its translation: CASSLEGRRVYQETQYF.

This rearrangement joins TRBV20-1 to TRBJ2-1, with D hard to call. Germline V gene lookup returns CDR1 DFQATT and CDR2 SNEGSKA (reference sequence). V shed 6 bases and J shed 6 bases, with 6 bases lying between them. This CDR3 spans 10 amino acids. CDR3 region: CSALGNEQFF. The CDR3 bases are TGCAGTGCGCTCGGCAATGAGCAGTTCTTC.

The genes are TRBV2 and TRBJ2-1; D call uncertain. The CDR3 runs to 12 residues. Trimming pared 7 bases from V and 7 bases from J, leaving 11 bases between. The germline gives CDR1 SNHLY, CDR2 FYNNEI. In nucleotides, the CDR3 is TGTGCCAGCACCTTTTCGGCTAATGAGCAGTTCTTC. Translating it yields CASTFSANEQFF.

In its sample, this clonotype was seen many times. The CDR3 sequence is CASRLTLQNYGYTF. CDR3 DNA sequence: TGTGCCAGCAGGCTAACTCTACAAAACTATGGCTACACCTTC. V usage is TRBV2 and J usage is TRBJ1-2; D gene ambiguous. Between the trimmed V and J ends, which lost 6 bases and 2 bases, there was a span of 13 bases. The germline gives CDR1 SNHLY, CDR2 FYNNEI. This CDR3 is 14 amino acids long.